This TCR beta chain was retrieved from a study of naive and memory T cell subsets. Overall study results and limits: The RNA method is potentially sensitive to activation and differentiation changes.

The CDR3 has 15 amino acids. The germline CDR1 and CDR2 sequences are SGHDN and FVKESK. Trimming shortened V by 3 bases and J by 2 bases, and 10 bases separated the two germline ends. Four PCR rounds used nested alpha and beta constant region primers plus the SP2 primer. TCRdb independently ran MiXCR on the UMI-ligation and nested PCR reads; one entry per CDR3 protein. The table records about 37,000 distinct CDR3 sequences, approximately 11% of them present only once. This clonotype has a handful of counts. Its antigen remains unidentified. Treatment of the sample: skin biopsy from PPD injection site in Mantoux-positive individual. A UMI-containing oligonucleotide was joined by 3' ligation to the TCR cDNA template. Individuals with a positive Mantoux test gave biopsies from PPD-injected skin.

This rearrangement joins TRBV14 to TRBJ1-4; D is unresolved. This clonotype was obtained from an adult in good health. Sample: skin, taken from a tuberculin skin test site. CDR3 sequence (DNA): TGTGCCAGCAGCCAGGCGGGTACTACTAATGAAAAACTGTTTTTT. This translates into CASSQAGTTNEKLFF.